This entry features one TCR beta chain sequence. The participants were between roughly 18 and 100 years old and came from some 25 US areas. Clinical history as reported by participants underpinned cohort assignment. Recovered participants had two consecutive negative NP/OP PCR tests, healthcare professional clearance, or symptom resolution. This CDR3 comprises 16 residues. Germline CDR1 reads SGHTA; CDR2 reads FQGNSA. Trimming removed 1 base from V and 0 bases from J; junction bases left unmatched: 3. The table came from immunoSEQ multiplex PCR; TCRdb's copy has only in-frame clones and leaves some out. This sample yields about 240,000 clones, of which 85% to 90% are seen a single time; roughly 8.3% belongs to the top ten. This entry belongs to a study of blood T cell repertoires in COVID-19. In the study overall: Italy, Spain and the United States were the sources of the convalescent and acute COVID-19 samples.

The TCR originated in a man aged 35-49 years who had recovered from COVID-19. This chain joins TRBV7-2 and TRBJ1-1, with 9 bases fitting TRBD1. Sample: PBMCs or T cells enriched from blood (not recorded which). CDR3 region: CASSLEGTGMNTEAFF. The DNA of the CDR3 is TGTGCCAGCAGCTTAGAAGGGACAGGGATGAACACTGAAGCTTTCTTT. Full variable domain (missing parts from reference TRBV7-2 and TRBJ1-1): GAGVSQSPSNKVTEKGKDVELRCDPISGHTALYWYRQSLGQGLEFLIYFQGNSAPDKSGLPSDRFSAERTGGSVSTLTIQRTQQEDSAVYLCASSLEGTGMNTEAFFGQGTRLTVV.